The 21 T cell receptor beta chains below were found in one sample sequenced in a study of blood T cell repertoires in COVID-19. Only in-frame clones appear in the TCRdb table, and some are missing; sequencing was by immunoSEQ multiplex PCR. Of roughly 260,000 clones listed, approximately 85% are singletons. The sequenced material came from PBMCs or T cells enriched from blood (not recorded which). The origin of the receptors is a woman aged 50 to 60 who had recovered from COVID-19.

The V gene is TRBV20-1, the J gene TRBJ1-1; D ambiguous. Trimming cost V 7 bases and J 5 bases, with 8 bases left between them. The CDR3 runs to 10 residues. CDR1 DFQATT and CDR2 SNEGSKA come from the germline V gene (reference sequence). CDR3 in amino acids: CSVVRTEAFF. CDR3 bases: TGCAGTGTAGTGAGGACTGAAGCTTTCTTT.

The chain uses TRBV28 and TRBJ1-2; the D is unclear. There are 13 residues in the CDR3. Germline lookup yields CDR1 MDHEN and CDR2 SYDVKM. Trimming pared 1 base from V and 2 bases from J, leaving 5 bases between. As DNA, the CDR3 is TGTGCCAGCAGTTTATTAGTAAACTATGGCTACACCTTC. Translated, it gives CASSLLVNYGYTF.

This chain links TRBV14 with TRBJ1-2; no definite D call. The V end lost 1 base, the J end lost 2 bases, and 8 bases lay between the germline ends. The CDR3 consists of 14 residues. In germline, CDR1 is SGHDN, CDR2 FVKESK. The CDR3 nucleotides read TGTGCCAGCAGCCAAGCCGGGGTCAACTATGGCTACACCTTC. The encoded protein is CASSQAGVNYGYTF.

CDR3 in amino acids: CASSAQAGSYNEQFF. CDR3 in DNA: TGTGCCAGCAGCGCGCAGGCGGGCTCCTACAATGAGCAGTTCTTC. This chain connects TRBV9 to TRBJ2-1; TRBD2 is a possible D gene (5 bases). The CDR3 is 15 residues long. V lost 3 bases, J lost 0 bases, and 10 bases lay in between. CDR1 and CDR2 from the germline V gene are SGDLS and YYNGEE.

The sample holds one count of this clone. The chain links TRBV28 to TRBJ1-1, with D hard to call. The CDR3 contains 15 residues. Trimming stripped 8 bases from V and 4 bases from J, with 20 bases between. The germline CDR1 and CDR2 sequences are MDHEN and SYDVKM. The CDR3 loop is CASVSPGIRGTEAFF. As DNA, the CDR3 is TGTGCCAGCGTTTCACCCGGGATTCGAGGCACTGAAGCTTTCTTT. The full variable domain, completed using reference TRBV28 and TRBJ1-1, is DVKVTQSSRYLVKRTGEKVFLECVQDMDHENMFWYRQDPGLGLRLIYFSYDVKMKEKGDIPEGYSVSREKKERFSLILESASTNQTSMYLCASVSPGIRGTEAFFGQGTRLTVV.

This rearrangement joins TRBV6-5 to TRBJ2-7; the match to TRBD2 covers 13 bases. The V gene's germline CDR1 is MNHEY and CDR2 SVGAGI. V gave up 7 bases and J gave up 6 bases; unmatched junction bases: 3. The CDR3 is 13 amino acids. CDR3 in amino acids: CASKLAGGPEQYF. In DNA, the CDR3 is TGTGCCAGCAAACTAGCGGGAGGGCCCGAGCAGTACTTC.

The chain couples TRBV14 to TRBJ2-1; TRBD2 matches 11 bases. The V segment lost 2 bases and the J segment 4 bases; nucleotides outside the gene matches: 7. CDR1 is SGHDN, CDR2 FVKESK, per germline. The CDR3 extends over 17 amino acids. CDR3 protein: CASSQNPLAGDYNEQFF. CDR3 coding DNA: TGTGCCAGCAGCCAAAACCCACTAGCGGGAGATTACAATGAGCAGTTCTTC.

This rearrangement joins TRBV28 to TRBJ1-1, with a tentative D call TRBD1 (5 bases). The CDR3 length is 14 residues. V was clipped by 6 bases and J by 4 bases, with 15 bases between them. Germline V lookup: CDR1 MDHEN, CDR2 SYDVKM. CDR3 nucleotides: TGTGCCAGCAGCCTTGGGGGGATTGGCACTGAAGCTTTCTTT. Translating it yields CASSLGGIGTEAFF.

The V call is TRBV7-6, the J call TRBJ2-2, with D perhaps matching TRBD2 (6 bases). Germline CDR1 reads SGHVS; CDR2 reads FNYEAQ. The V gene lost 5 bases and the J gene lost 6 bases, with 19 bases spanning the gap. The CDR3 spans 16 residues. The chain's CDR3 is CASSPMGRASAGELFF. The CDR3 DNA reads as TGTGCCAGCAGCCCAATGGGTCGAGCTAGCGCCGGGGAGCTGTTTTTT.

The DNA of the CDR3 is TGTGCCAGCAGTGGTCTGTGGGAGAGCGCTAATGAAAAACTGTTTTTT. Amino acids: CASSGLWESANEKLFF. This chain links TRBV2 with TRBJ1-4; D is uncertain. There are 16 residues in the CDR3. CDR1 is SNHLY and CDR2 is FYNNEI in the germline V gene. Trimming took 4 bases from V and 3 from J, leaving 15 bases between them.

This rearrangement joins TRBV19 to TRBJ1-5, with 7 bases lining up with TRBD1. The CDR3 length is 17 residues. Unmatched junction bases numbered 16, after V lost 5 bases and J lost 6 bases. Germline V lookup: CDR1 LNHDA, CDR2 SQIVND (reference sequence). In DNA, the CDR3 is TGTGCCAGTAGTCCCAACGGACAGGCCCGGTGGGGTCAGCCCCAGCATTTT. It codes for CASSPNGQARWGQPQHF.

V gene TRBV7-6 combines with J gene TRBJ2-1, with TRBD1 matching 7 bases. The germline CDR1 and CDR2 sequences are SGHVS and FNYEAQ. The CDR3 sequence is 15 residues long. Germline trimming cut 4 bases from V and 7 bases from J; bases unmatched to any gene: 10. CDR3 in amino acids: CASSYRGGRYNEQFF. CDR3 DNA sequence: TGTGCCAGCAGCTACCGAGGGGGCCGGTATAATGAGCAGTTCTTC.

This clone was found once. The V gene is TRBV4-1, the J gene TRBJ1-2, with 10 bases fitting TRBD1. CDR1 and CDR2 from the germline V gene are MGHRA and YSYEKL. V dropped 4 bases and J dropped 5; count of bases not matched to a gene: 7. This CDR3 has 15 residues. The CDR3 DNA reads TGCGCCAGCAGCCCTAGACAGGGGGCTTTTTATGGCTACACCTTC. The encoded protein is CASSPRQGAFYGYTF.

The rearrangement joins TRBV5-8 to TRBJ1-1; D is undetermined. Between the trimmed V and J ends, which lost 4 bases and 4 bases, there was a span of 17 bases. Germline V CDR1 and CDR2: SGHTS, YDEGEE. The CDR3 contains 15 residues. CDR3 nucleotides: TGTGCCAGCAGCCCCGGCGGCCCCATTTTCACTGAAGCTTTCTTT. Translated: CASSPGGPIFTEAFF.

The rearrangement links TRBV7-2 to TRBJ1-6; 8 bases are a match to TRBD1. Trimming cost V 5 bases and J 6 bases; bases outside gene matches: 6. This CDR3 comprises 15 residues. Germline V gene lookup returns CDR1 SGHTA and CDR2 FQGNSA. In DNA form, the CDR3 reads TGTGCCAGCAGCCTGGGACAGGTACTTAATTCACCCCTCCACTTT. Translated: CASSLGQVLNSPLHF.

The chain employs TRBV11-1 and TRBJ1-1; weak D call: TRBD1 (5 bases). The V gene lost 5 bases and the J gene lost 0 bases, with 10 bases spanning the gap. This CDR3 is built from 14 residues. Germline loops: CDR1 SGHAT, CDR2 FQDESV (reference sequence). The CDR3 here is CASSVTVMNTEAFF. The CDR3 DNA reads as TGTGCCAGCAGCGTGACAGTTATGAACACTGAAGCTTTCTTT.

The J gene is TRBJ2-7, the V gene TRBV3-1 (or the pseudogene TRBV3-2); a weak D match, TRBD2 (5 bases). V was trimmed by 4 bases and J by 4 bases, leaving 29 bases between them. Germline loops: CDR1 LGHDT, CDR2 YNNKEL (reference sequence). CDR3 size: 19 residues. The CDR3, as DNA: TGTGCCAGCAGCCCTACCTTCGGACTCGGCTTTGGCCCTGGGTACGAGCAGTACTTC. Amino acids: CASSPTFGLGFGPGYEQYF.

The chain joins TRBV15 to TRBJ1-4; a weak D match, TRBD1 (5 bases). This CDR3 contains 14 residues. The V end lost 8 bases, the J end lost 4 bases, and 14 bases lay between the germline ends. In germline, CDR1 is LNHNV, CDR2 YYDKDF (reference sequence). The CDR3 region has the DNA TGTGCCACCTCCGCAGGGCCAGATAATGAAAAACTGTTTTTT. Its protein is CATSAGPDNEKLFF.

The chain joins TRBV5-4 to TRBJ2-1, with 11 bases aligning to TRBD2. J lost 0 bases, V lost 3 bases, and 11 bases had no gene match. Looked up from germline, CDR1 is SGHNT and CDR2 is YYREEE (reference sequence). This CDR3 has 19 residues. CDR3 in DNA: TGTGCCAGCAGCTCGGGACTAGCGGCTCTAAGAAGCTCCTACAATGAGCAGTTCTTC. This translates into CASSSGLAALRSSYNEQFF.

The CDR3 DNA reads as TGTGCCAGCAGCTCCAAGTGGGCAGGGGGCTGGGATGAGCAGTTCTTC. Residues: CASSSKWAGGWDEQFF. The chain has TRBV11-2 and TRBJ2-1; TRBD1 matches 8 bases. The CDR3 is 16 residues long. CDR1 SGHAT and CDR2 FQNNGV come from the germline V gene. The V and J ends lost 4 bases and 8 bases, in that order; junction bases with no gene match: 13.

This chain uses TRBV5-6 with TRBJ1-6; 9 bases map to TRBD1. Germline V gives CDR1 SGHDT, CDR2 YYEEEE. The CDR3 runs to 13 residues. V lost 3 bases and J lost 15; bases outside the gene matches: 7. The CDR3 protein is CASSSDRGSNLHF. DNA of the CDR3: TGTGCCAGCAGCTCGGACAGGGGCTCCAACCTCCACTTT.